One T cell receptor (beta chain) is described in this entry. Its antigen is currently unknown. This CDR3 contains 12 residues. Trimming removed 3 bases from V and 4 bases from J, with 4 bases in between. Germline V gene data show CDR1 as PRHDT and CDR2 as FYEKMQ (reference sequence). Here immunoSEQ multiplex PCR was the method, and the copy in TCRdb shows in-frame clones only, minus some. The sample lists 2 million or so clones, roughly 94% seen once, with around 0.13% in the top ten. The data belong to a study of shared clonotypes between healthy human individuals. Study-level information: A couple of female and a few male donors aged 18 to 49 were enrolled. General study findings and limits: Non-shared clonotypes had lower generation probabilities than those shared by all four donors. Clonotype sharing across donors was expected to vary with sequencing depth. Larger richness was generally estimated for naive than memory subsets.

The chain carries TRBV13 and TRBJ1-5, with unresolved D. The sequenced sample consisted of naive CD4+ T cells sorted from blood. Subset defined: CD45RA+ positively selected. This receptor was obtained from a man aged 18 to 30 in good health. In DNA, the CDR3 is TGTGCCAGCAGCTTCAGGAATCAGCCCCAGCATTTT. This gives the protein CASSFRNQPQHF.